This T cell receptor beta chain was sequenced for a study of blood T cells in healthy people across ages (dated by TCRdb to about 2015). Concerning the study at large: In model experiments, template switching captured about one uniquely barcoded TCR beta cDNA molecule for every two T cells. The study measured age-related changes in TCR beta repertoire diversity using deep sequencing normalized with unique cDNA molecular identifiers. Four age groups were formed from the donors: young (average roughly 15 years), middle-aged (around 40), aged (62) and long-lived (around 82). To avoid experimental bias, donors of different ages were distributed randomly across sequencing lanes. For two donors (one aged 18 to 29 and one aged 80 or older), the study analyzed two additional independent replicas of 1 million unique cDNA reads from the same blood draw. Study-level results and caveats: Compared with the aged group, the long-lived group had more naive CD4+ T cells, fewer expanded clones and increased TCR diversity, suggesting age selection. As age increased, observed TCR beta diversity per million T cells dropped in a roughly linear way, and a significant reduction was already evident by age 40. Because the CMV infection status of the donors was unknown, age-related changes in expanded clonotypes may potentially have been confounded. Conclusive comparison of naive and antigen-experienced compartments was prevented by the profiling of bulk unsorted PBMCs. Estimates of total diversity based on one million sequenced T cells were considered lower bounds and underestimates. A strong correlation was found between observed TCR beta diversity and the percentage of naive T cells measured by flow cytometry.

Donors were about 36 systemically healthy Caucasian individuals from Russia aged roughly 6 to 100 years. Ten milliliters of peripheral blood were drawn from each donor into EDTA-treated Vacutainer tubes. Ficoll-Paque density-gradient centrifugation was used to isolate PBMCs, with at least 6.5 million obtained per sample. Trizol reagent was used to extract total RNA from PBMCs, with at least 6 micrograms per sample. For every donor, flow cytometry on a PBMC aliquot measured the percentage of naive CD45RAhigh/CD27high T cells. The method was 5' RACE. Instrument used: Illumina HiSeq 2500. A second PCR of about 6 to 11 cycles was performed with a sample-barcoded 5' primer and a J-beta primer mix. A unique molecular identifier was introduced onto each TCR beta cDNA molecule by a template-switch 5' adaptor carrying 12 random nucleotides. At least 3 million CDR3-containing paired-end reads were obtained from each sample. The Mint cDNA synthesis kit, primed by a TRBC-specific oligonucleotide, was used to synthesize first-strand cDNA from all RNA. All cDNA was treated with uracil-DNA glycosylase and then went through a first 18-cycle PCR with the universal primers M1SS and BC2_uni_R. On the authors' methods: Normalization of each sample was performed by random selection of 1 million high-quality reads, each carrying a distinct molecular identifier. Instead of being binned into consensus sequences, reads with shared molecular identifiers were discarded. MiTCR, set to a Q25 quality threshold and the strictest error-elimination algorithm, was used for CDR3 identification, clonotype clustering and error correction. Lower-bound total TCR beta diversity was estimated with a nonparametric unseen species model using Euler transformation. TCRdb applied fastp at Q25 and MiXCR to the public reads, then kept only in-frame beta chains. One record per CDR3 amino acid sequence lists the most common genes and DNA. These V and J calls rely on TCRdb rather than the paper's analysis. The sample table contains roughly 680,000 distinct CDR3 sequences; only one count was recorded for around 48% of them. Approximately 32% of the sample belongs to the ten largest clones.

Trimming takes 6 bases from V and 2 bases from J, and the germline ends sit 14 bases apart. CDR1 and CDR2 were assigned from the germline V gene as SNHLY and FYNNEI. Including cysteine and phenylalanine, the CDR3 has 15 amino acids. The entry retains the CDR3 DNA only, 45 bases that are in frame from base 1. Details on this clonotype: The antigen this receptor binds is unknown. The sample holds no much larger clone one base away, and base qualities are not on file.

The sample comprised blood. The sequence was obtained from a woman aged 55-69 years in good health. The rearranged segments are TRBV2 and TRBJ2-1; D gene: possibly TRBD2, on 6 matching bases. The nucleotides are TGTGCCAGCAGAGAGGAGGGGCGAACCTACAATGAGCAGTTCTTC. Its coded protein is CASREEGRTYNEQFF.